The present T cell receptor beta chain was sequenced within a study of radiotherapy plus CTLA-4 blockade in lung cancer. As concerns this clone: Antigen specificity is unknown.

Study results and limitations: The best predictor of response was reported to be early blood T cell clone dynamics, with interferon-beta. Clones derived from tumor TCRs expanded in blood after radiotherapy plus ipilimumab.

Germline-derived CDR1 and CDR2 are KGHSH and LQKENI. The CDR3 runs 14 residues. Measured with immunoSEQ multiplex PCR; TCRdb has only the in-frame clones, and not every one. This sample has around 80,000 clones, with over 70% found just once. The sequencing used peripheral blood, collected from a patient treated with radiotherapy plus ipilimumab. This clonotype originated in a human donor with non-small cell lung cancer whose response to radiotherapy plus ipilimumab could not be evaluated. Some clones in this sample may be carry-over from other donors' samples. The chain uses TRBV18 and TRBJ2-5, with a possible D match to TRBD1 (5 bases). The assigned J gene may be wrong: the sequence end matches TRBJ2-7 better. In DNA, the CDR3 is TGTGCCAGCTCACCACCGGGCAGGGCCAACGAGCAGTACTTC. Its protein is CASSPPGRANEQYF.